Listed below are T cell receptor beta chains from one sample, sequenced in a study of blood T cells in healthy people across ages. TCRdb called the 5' RACE reads again in MiXCR, with one record for every CDR3 protein. This sample has 650,000 to 700,000 distinct CDR3 sequences, with more than 45% found just once. The sequencing input was blood. The receptors were sampled from an elderly woman in good health. Each CDR3 is given without its conserved first and last residue.

V: TRBV3-1; length: 13; CDR3: ASSRSGTAAGELF
V: TRBV16; length: 15; CDR3: ASSQTRDRGRKETQY
V: TRBV4-2; length: 10; CDR3: ASSQEMGEQY
V: TRBV7-3; length: 15; CDR3: ASSPGTGGTQLAEAF
V: TRBV3-1; length: 9; CDR3: ASSRQVEQY
V: TRBV20-1; length: 16; CDR3: SASLKRTGGPYNSPLH
V: TRBV18; length: 13; CDR3: ASSPGQGDNQPQH
V: TRBV10-3; length: 11; CDR3: AVRLDLGETQY
V: TRBV25-1; length: 9; CDR3: ASSVAEAQY
V: TRBV6-2/TRBV6-3; length: 12; CDR3: ASSYSGETDTQY
V: TRBV12-3/TRBV12-4; length: 12; CDR3: ASSPPGRARGYT
V: TRBV7-2; length: 13; CDR3: ASSGTVGWSEKLF
V: TRBV15; length: 14; CDR3: ATSKVPGTSRYEQY
V: TRBV20-1; length: 13; CDR3: SARGLAALSYEQY
V: TRBV19; length: 15; CDR3: ASSIERGTGGFSEQF
V: TRBV29-1; length: 13; CDR3: SVDGKGANTGELF
V: TRBV5-1; length: 10; CDR3: ASSWSGAPLH
V: TRBV9; length: 14; CDR3: ASSVDLGQGLYEQY
V: TRBV12-3/TRBV12-4; length: 11; CDR3: AMGQDGTGELF
V: TRBV4-2; length: 13; CDR3: ASSPSPGRDTEAF
V: TRBV28; length: 12; CDR3: ASLQGCLYNEQF
V: TRBV11-2; length: 14; CDR3: ASHAVRGGRYDEQF
V: TRBV20-1; length: 13; CDR3: SADGTSGGTDTQY
V: TRBV29-1; length: 11; CDR3: SVVGVAINEQF
V: TRBV6-1; length: 12; CDR3: ASSKQGSGPTIY
V: TRBV28; length: 13; CDR3: ASSHSGTGYDEQF
V: TRBV11-1; length: 13; CDR3: ASSPSRGATDTQY
V: TRBV5-6; length: 15; CDR3: ASSPYSGRAYTGELF
V: TRBV7-8; length: 13; CDR3: ASSLGALLGQPQH
V: TRBV20-1; length: 14; CDR3: SARANERGDYNEQF
V: TRBV7-2; length: 16; CDR3: ASSLESYSGGWTDTQY
V: TRBV27; length: 13; CDR3: ASSSGWYGQNGYT
V: TRBV6-5; length: 14; CDR3: ASSYGILLNTGELF
V: TRBV2; length: 15; CDR3: ASRSHGTGASTDTQY
V: TRBV30; length: 13; CDR3: AWSVQRLAVGELF
V: TRBV9; length: 11; CDR3: ASSVGTNYEQY
V: TRBV5-1; length: 13; CDR3: ASSLESTAPYGYT
V: TRBV29-1; length: 14; CDR3: SVGGLKADRTDTQY
V: TRBV2; length: 15; CDR3: ASSEARGRAGGGEQF
V: TRBV5-1; length: 18; CDR3: ASSFSAGTSGRNRVETQY
V: TRBV27; length: 14; CDR3: ASGAGTATFHYGYT
V: TRBV12-3/TRBV12-4; length: 13; CDR3: ASRPGQTALEKLF
V: TRBV6-1; length: 10; CDR3: VTRELNTEAF
V: TRBV5-1; length: 13; CDR3: ASSLVGASTDTQY
V: TRBV5-1; length: 12; CDR3: ASSVLSENTEAF
V: TRBV3-1; length: 10; CDR3: ASSLDSTEEF